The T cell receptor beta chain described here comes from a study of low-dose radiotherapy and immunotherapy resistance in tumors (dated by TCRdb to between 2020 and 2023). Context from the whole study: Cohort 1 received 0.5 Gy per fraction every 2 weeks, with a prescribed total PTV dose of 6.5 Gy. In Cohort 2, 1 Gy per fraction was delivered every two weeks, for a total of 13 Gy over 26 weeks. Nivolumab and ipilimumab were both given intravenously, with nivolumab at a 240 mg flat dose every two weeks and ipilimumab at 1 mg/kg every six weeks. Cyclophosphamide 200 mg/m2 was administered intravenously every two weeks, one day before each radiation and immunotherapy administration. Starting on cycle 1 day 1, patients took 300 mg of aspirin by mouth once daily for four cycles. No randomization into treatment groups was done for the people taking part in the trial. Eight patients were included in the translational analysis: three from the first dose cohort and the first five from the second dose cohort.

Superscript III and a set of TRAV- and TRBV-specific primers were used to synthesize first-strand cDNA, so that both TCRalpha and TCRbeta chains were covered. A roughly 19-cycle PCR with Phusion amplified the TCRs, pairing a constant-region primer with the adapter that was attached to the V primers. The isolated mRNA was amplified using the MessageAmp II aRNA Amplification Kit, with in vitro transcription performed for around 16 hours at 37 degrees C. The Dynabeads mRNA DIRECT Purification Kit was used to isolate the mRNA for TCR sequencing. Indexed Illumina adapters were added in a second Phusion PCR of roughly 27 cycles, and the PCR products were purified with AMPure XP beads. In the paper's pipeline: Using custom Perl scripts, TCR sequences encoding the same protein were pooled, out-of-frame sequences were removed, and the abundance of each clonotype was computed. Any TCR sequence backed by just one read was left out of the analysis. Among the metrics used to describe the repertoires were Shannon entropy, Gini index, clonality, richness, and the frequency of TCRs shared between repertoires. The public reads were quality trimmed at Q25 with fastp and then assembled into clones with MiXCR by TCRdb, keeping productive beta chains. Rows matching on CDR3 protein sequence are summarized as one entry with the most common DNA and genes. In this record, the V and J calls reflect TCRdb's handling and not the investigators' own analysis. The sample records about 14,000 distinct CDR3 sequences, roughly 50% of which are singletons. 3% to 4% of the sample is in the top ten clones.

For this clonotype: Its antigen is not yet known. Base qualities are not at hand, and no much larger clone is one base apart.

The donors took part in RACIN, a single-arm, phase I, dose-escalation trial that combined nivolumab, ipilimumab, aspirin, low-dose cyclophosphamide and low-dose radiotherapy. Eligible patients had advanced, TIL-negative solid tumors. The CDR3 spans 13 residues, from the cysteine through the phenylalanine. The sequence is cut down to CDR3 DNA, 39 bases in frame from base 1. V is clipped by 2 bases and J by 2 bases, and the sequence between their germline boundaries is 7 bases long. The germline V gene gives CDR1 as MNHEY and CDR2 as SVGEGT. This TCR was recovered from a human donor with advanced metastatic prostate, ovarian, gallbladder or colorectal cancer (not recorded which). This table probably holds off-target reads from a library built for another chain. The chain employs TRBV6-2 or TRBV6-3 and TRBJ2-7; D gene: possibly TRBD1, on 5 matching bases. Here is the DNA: TGTGCCAGCAGTTACACAGGTCCCTACGAGCAGTACTTC. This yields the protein CASSYTGPYEQYF.